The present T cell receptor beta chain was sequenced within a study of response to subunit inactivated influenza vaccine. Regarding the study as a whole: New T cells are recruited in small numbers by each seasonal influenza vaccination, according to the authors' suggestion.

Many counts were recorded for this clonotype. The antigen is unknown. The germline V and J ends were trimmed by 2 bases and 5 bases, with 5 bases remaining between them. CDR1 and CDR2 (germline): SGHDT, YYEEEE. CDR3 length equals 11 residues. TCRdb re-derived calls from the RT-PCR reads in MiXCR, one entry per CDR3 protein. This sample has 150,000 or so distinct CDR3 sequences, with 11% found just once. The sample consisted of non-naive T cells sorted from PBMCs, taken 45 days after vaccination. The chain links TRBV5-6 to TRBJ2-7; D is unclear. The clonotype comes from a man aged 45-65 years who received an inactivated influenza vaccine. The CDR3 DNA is TGTGCCAGCAGCTTAAACCACGAGCAGTACTTC. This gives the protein CASSLNHEQYF.